The clone carrying this T cell receptor (beta chain) was counted a single time. Other DNA sequences in this sample translate to the same CDR3. This sample is drawn from a study of blood T cell repertoires in COVID-19. On the study more broadly: The United States, Italy and Spain supplied acute and convalescent COVID-19 samples. Sources were T cells, B-cell-depleted T cells, or PBMCs; the material itself was cDNA or gDNA.

The CDR3 consists of 13 residues. Trimming left V 0 bases short and J 5 bases short, with 8 bases between. Germline values: CDR1 GTSNPN, CDR2 SVGIG (reference sequence). Source study methods: Reference gene primers were amplified, and this amplification served to estimate nucleated cell counts. Only in-frame clones appear in the TCRdb table, and some are missing; sequencing was by immunoSEQ multiplex PCR. The DNA gave D and trimming, while V, J and clone size come from that table. The sample holds a few hundred thousand clones, around 86% seen once. The sequence was obtained from a woman aged 25 to 39 with active or convalescent COVID-19. The chain combines TRBV30 with TRBJ1-5; a weak D match, TRBD1 (5 bases). Sequenced material: peripheral blood. CDR3 amino acids: CAWSVGGDQPQHF. The CDR3 DNA reads TGTGCCTGGAGTGTGGGAGGGGATCAGCCCCAGCATTTT.